This note documents a single T cell receptor (beta chain) sequence. Its antigen is currently unknown. A single record per CDR3 protein comes from TCRdb applying MiXCR to the reads. This sample has some 220,000 distinct CDR3 sequences, with less than 50% found just once. CDR1 is MNHEY, CDR2 SMNVEV, per germline (reference sequence). This CDR3 has 12 residues. Deletions cut 6 bases from V and 3 bases from J, with 8 bases between. This entry comes from a study of T cell repertoires in cytomegalovirus infection. The study, taken as a whole, reports: CMV-specific TCR beta clonotypes restricted by HLA-C dominated the ex vivo response.

The sequence was obtained from a human donor in good health (CMV status not recorded). Some clones in this sample may be carry-over from other donors' samples. The chain recombines TRBV27 with TRBJ1-2, with a tentative D call TRBD1 (6 bases). This material consisted of CD8+ T cells from cultured PBMCs, taken from culture after CMV antigen stimulation. CDR3 in amino acids: CASRDSHYGYTF. CDR3 DNA: TGTGCCAGCAGGGACAGCCACTATGGCTACACCTTC.